The 12 T cell receptor beta chains below all came from one sample that was sequenced in a study of long-term antiretroviral therapy in people with HIV (dated by TCRdb to 2022 to 2024). The immunoSEQ hsTCRB v3.0 assay was used at survey level resolution for TRB variable region sequencing. TCRdb took this table from immuneACCESS and kept in-frame rearrangements with V and J called. Such tables lack part of the clones; where checked against another copy, unresolved V genes explain under half of the gap, and the rest is unexplained. This sample comprises 25,000 to 30,000 clones, 80% to 85% of them detected only once. Clones ranked in the top ten supply 6.2% of the sample. Sequenced material: unsorted PBMCs, taken 0.4 years after starting antiretroviral therapy. The source is a man between 18 and 29 years old with HIV.

This clone was observed once. The J gene is TRBJ2-3, the V gene TRBV9, with D perhaps matching TRBD1 (5 bases). The germline gives CDR1 SGDLS, CDR2 YYNGEE. The V gene lost 3 bases and the J gene lost 2 bases, with 13 bases spanning the gap. This CDR3 comprises 15 residues. The CDR3 DNA follows: TGTGCCAGCAGCGCCCACGACAGCTTCACAGATACGCAGTATTTT. This sequence encodes CASSAHDSFTDTQYF.

This clone has a single count. The CDR3 DNA sequence: TGCAGCGTGTCCCCGGGACGGGCCTACAATGAGCAGTTCTTC. It yields the protein CSVSPGRAYNEQFF. V usage is TRBV29-1 and J usage is TRBJ2-1; D may correspond to TRBD1 or TRBD2 (5 bases each). Deletions cut 6 bases from V and 2 bases from J, with 14 bases between. In germline, CDR1 is SQVTM, CDR2 ANQGSEA. This CDR3 region has 14 residues.

The chain carries TRBV28 and TRBJ1-2; D remains unclear. The germline V gene has CDR1 MDHEN and CDR2 SYDVKM. Trimming left V 7 bases short and J 1 base short, with 7 bases between. The CDR3 runs to 12 residues. The CDR3 spells CASIESNYGYTF. CDR3 in DNA: TGTGCCAGCATTGAGAGTAACTATGGCTACACCTTC.

The rearrangement joins TRBV4-3 to TRBJ1-2; 7 bases are a match to TRBD1. Germline trimming cut 6 bases from V and 0 bases from J; bases unmatched to any gene: 4. Germline V gene sequence: CDR1 LGHNA, CDR2 YSLEER. The CDR3 is 14 amino acids. The CDR3 nucleotides read TGCGCCAGCAGGCGGGACAGCGCTAACTATGGCTACACCTTC. Protein sequence: CASRRDSANYGYTF.

V and J are TRBV19 and TRBJ1-5; a weak D match, TRBD1 (5 bases). The V and J ends lost 4 bases and 6 bases respectively, with 13 bases between them. This CDR3 contains 14 residues. The germline CDR1 and CDR2 sequences are LNHDA and SQIVND (reference sequence). In DNA form, the CDR3 reads TGTGCCAGTAGTACAAACCTGGGGCGTCAGCCCCAGCATTTT. Protein product: CASSTNLGRQPQHF.

With respect to this clone: Other DNA sequences within the sample encode an identical CDR3. The CDR3: CASSLGGGGEKLFF. The CDR3 nucleotides read TGTGCCAGCAGCTTAGGAGGGGGCGGTGAAAAACTGTTTTTT. The gene calls are TRBV5-5 and TRBJ1-4, with 7 bases fitting TRBD1. Losses at the gene ends were 2 bases for V and 7 bases for J; bases not matched to a gene: 5. Per germline, CDR1 SGHKS and CDR2 YYEKEE (reference sequence). This CDR3 is 14 amino acids long.

V gene TRBV10-3 combines with J gene TRBJ2-7; D is undetermined. The germline CDR1 and CDR2 sequences are ENHRY and SYGVKD. V lost 0 bases and J lost 2, with 11 bases in between. The CDR3 sequence is 15 residues long. The CDR3: CAISESARFPYEQYF. The CDR3 bases are TGTGCCATCAGTGAGTCGGCGCGTTTTCCCTACGAGCAGTACTTC.

This chain connects TRBV11-2 to TRBJ2-2; TRBD2 matches 8 bases. V lost 4 bases and J lost 7; bases outside the gene matches: 8. CDR1 and CDR2 from the germline V gene are SGHAT and FQNNGV. The CDR3 is made up of 15 amino acids. DNA of the CDR3: TGTGCCAGCAGCTCCCCGGGGGGGAACGGCGGGGAGCTGTTTTTT. Protein: CASSSPGGNGGELFF.

The chain links TRBV14 to TRBJ2-2; possible D gene TRBD1, 5 bases. This CDR3 contains 20 residues. Trimming shortened V by 0 bases and J by 3 bases, and 23 bases separated the two germline ends. Germline lookup yields CDR1 SGHDN and CDR2 FVKESK. CDR3 sequence reads: CASSQDLDYTGPTDTGELFF. The CDR3 DNA reads TGTGCCAGCAGCCAAGATCTCGATTATACAGGCCCGACGGACACCGGGGAGCTGTTTTTT.

The V gene is TRBV28, the J gene TRBJ1-5; TRBD1 aligns across 7 bases. V was pared by 8 bases and J by 0 bases, with 4 bases of the junction left unmatched. There are 14 residues in the CDR3. Germline V gene sequence: CDR1 MDHEN, CDR2 SYDVKM. The CDR3 spells CASDQGVSNQPQHF. In nucleotides, the CDR3 is TGTGCCAGCGATCAGGGGGTTAGCAATCAGCCCCAGCATTTT.

The V call is TRBV5-1, the J call TRBJ2-2, with D maybe TRBD2 (5 bases). The CDR3 consists of 17 residues. V was clipped by 4 bases and J by 3 bases, with 19 bases between them. Germline V gene data show CDR1 as SGHRS and CDR2 as YFSETQ. The CDR3 DNA follows: TGCGCCAGCAGCGTAGAGGGTGACTTCGGGGACACCGGGGAGCTGTTTTTT. Protein product: CASSVEGDFGDTGELFF.

V usage is TRBV19 and J usage is TRBJ1-1; perhaps TRBD1 as D (5 bases). Trimming left V 3 bases short and J 7 bases short, with 9 bases between. The germline V gene has CDR1 LNHDA and CDR2 SQIVND (reference sequence). The CDR3 has 12 amino acids. Written as DNA, the CDR3 is TGTGCCAGTAGTATGAGGGGCGATGAAGCTTTCTTT. Its protein product is CASSMRGDEAFF.